The T cell receptor (beta chain) under discussion was sequenced for a study of blood T cell repertoires in COVID-19. In the study overall: Donors in the United States, Italy and Spain gave samples during acute or convalescent COVID-19. From T cells, B-cell-depleted T cells, or PBMCs came the material, which was cDNA or gDNA.

Study processing details: From reference gene primer amplification, estimates of nucleated cell counts were derived. Only in-frame clones appear in the TCRdb table, and some are missing; sequencing was by immunoSEQ multiplex PCR. That table furnishes V, J and clone size, whereas the DNA furnished D and trimming. The sample gives a few hundred thousand clones, 85% of which show up once; under 4% is in the top ten. This CDR3 region has 15 residues. Trimming shortened V by 5 bases and J by 3 bases, and 11 bases separated the two germline ends. Germline V gene sequence: CDR1 SGHVS, CDR2 FNYEAQ. Sequenced: peripheral blood. The chain recombines TRBV7-6 with TRBJ2-6; D is perhaps TRBD2 (6 bases). This receptor was obtained from a woman between 18 and 29 years old with acute or convalescent COVID-19. CDR3 in amino acids: CASSERGGGANVLTF. The CDR3 DNA is TGTGCCAGCAGCGAACGGGGAGGTGGGGCCAACGTCCTGACTTTC.